This T cell receptor (beta chain) was profiled in a study of CD8+ T cells in alopecia areata. Study at large: Affected scalp percentage determined the severity score of treated patients. General study points: With one nonresponder, baseline CD8+ expansion's link to response remains uncertain.

Treatment in this sample: oral pan-JAK inhibitor, 5-10 mg twice daily. Investigators isolated RNA and reverse transcribed it into cDNA to act as the sequencing template. Clones were read by immunoSEQ multiplex PCR, and TCRdb kept only the in-frame ones, dropping some. Among fewer than 150,000 clones listed, around four fifths were seen once. In the case of this clone: The antigen is not known.

This clonotype was obtained from a human donor with alopecia areata. This material consisted of CD8+ T cells sorted from blood, taken at week 4, from a patient treated with tofacitinib.

The CDR3 sequence is CASSLEAGGRTNEQFF. The CDR3 nucleotides are TGTGCCAGCAGCTTAGAAGCAGGGGGTCGAACCAATGAGCAGTTCTTC. The chain employs TRBV11-2 and TRBJ2-1; TRBD1 matches 7 bases. Germline CDR1 reads SGHAT; CDR2 reads FQNNGV. J lost 6 bases, V lost 0 bases, and 8 bases had no gene match. CDR3 length: 16 residues.